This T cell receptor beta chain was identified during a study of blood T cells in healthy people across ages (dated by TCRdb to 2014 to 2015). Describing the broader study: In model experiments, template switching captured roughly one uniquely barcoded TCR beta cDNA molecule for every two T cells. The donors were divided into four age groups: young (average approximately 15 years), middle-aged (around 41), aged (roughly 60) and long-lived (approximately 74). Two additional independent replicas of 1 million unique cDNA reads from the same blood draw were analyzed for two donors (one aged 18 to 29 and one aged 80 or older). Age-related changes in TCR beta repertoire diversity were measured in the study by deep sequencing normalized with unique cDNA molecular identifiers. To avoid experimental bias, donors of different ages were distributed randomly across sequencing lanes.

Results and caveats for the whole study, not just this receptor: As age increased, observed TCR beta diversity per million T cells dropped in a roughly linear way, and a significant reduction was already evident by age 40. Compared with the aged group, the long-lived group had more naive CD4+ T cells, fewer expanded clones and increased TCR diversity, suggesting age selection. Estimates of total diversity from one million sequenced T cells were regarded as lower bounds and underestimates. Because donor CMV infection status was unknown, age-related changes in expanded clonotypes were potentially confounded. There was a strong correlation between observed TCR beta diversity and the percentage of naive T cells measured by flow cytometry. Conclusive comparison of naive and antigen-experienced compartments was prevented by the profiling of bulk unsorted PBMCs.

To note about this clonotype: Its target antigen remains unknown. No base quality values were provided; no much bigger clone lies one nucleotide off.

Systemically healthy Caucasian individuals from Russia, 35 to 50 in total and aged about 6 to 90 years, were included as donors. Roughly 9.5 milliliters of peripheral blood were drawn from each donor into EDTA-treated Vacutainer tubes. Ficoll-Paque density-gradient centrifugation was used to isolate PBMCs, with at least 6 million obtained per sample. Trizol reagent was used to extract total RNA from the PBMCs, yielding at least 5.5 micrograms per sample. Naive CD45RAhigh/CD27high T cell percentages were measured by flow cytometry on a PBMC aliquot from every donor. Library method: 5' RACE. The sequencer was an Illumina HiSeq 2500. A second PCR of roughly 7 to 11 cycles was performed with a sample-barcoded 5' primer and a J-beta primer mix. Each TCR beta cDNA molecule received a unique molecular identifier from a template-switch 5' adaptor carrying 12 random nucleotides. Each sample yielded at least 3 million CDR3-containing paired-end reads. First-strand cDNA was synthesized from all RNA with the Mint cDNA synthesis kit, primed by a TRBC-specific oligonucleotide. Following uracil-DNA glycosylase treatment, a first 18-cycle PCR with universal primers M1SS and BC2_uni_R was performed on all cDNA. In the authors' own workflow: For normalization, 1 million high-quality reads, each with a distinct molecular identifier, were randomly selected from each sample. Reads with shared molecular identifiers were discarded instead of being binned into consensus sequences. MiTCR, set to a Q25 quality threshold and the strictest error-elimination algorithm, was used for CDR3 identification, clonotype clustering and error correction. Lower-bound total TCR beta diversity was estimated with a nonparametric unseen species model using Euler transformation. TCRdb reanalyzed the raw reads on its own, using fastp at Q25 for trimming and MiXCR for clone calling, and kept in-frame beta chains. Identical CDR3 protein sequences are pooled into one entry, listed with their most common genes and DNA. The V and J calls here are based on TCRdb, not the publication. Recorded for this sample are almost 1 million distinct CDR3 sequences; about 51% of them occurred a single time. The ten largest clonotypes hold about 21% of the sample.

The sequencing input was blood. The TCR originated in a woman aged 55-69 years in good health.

CDR3 sequence: CASSVRLGAAEQYF. The nucleotide sequence is given as TGTGCCAGCAGTGTTCGACTAGGTGCTGCCGAGCAGTACTTC. The rearrangement combines TRBV2 with TRBJ2-7; matching of 6 bases hints at TRBD2 as the D gene. V is shortened by 4 bases, J by 6 bases, and the region joining them spans 16 bases. CDR1 is given as SNHLY and CDR2 as FYNNEI, both from the germline V gene. The CDR3 spans 14 residues, from the cysteine through the phenylalanine. Only the CDR3 part of the read is kept: 42 bases, read in frame from the first base.